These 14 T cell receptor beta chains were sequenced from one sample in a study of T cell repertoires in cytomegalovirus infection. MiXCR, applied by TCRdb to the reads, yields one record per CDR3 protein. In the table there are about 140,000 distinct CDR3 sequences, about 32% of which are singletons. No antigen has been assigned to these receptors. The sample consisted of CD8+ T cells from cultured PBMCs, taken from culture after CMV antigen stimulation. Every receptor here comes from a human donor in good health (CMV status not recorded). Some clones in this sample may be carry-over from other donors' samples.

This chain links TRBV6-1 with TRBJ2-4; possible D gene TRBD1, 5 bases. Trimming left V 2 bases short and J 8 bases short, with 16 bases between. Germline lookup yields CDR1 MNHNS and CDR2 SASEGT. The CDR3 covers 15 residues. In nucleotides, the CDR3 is TGTGCCAGCAGTGAATGGGCAGGGTTGACGGACATTCAGTACTTC. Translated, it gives CASSEWAGLTDIQYF.

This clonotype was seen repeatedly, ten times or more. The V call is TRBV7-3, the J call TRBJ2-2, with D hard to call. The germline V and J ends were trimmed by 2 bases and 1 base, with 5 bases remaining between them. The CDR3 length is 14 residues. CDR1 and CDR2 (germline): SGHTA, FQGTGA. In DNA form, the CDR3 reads TGTGCCAGCAGCTTAGTAGGGAACACCGGGGAGCTGTTTTTT. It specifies CASSLVGNTGELFF.

In nucleotides, the CDR3 is TGTGCCAGCAGTTACCCAGGGGGCTCCTACGAGCAGTACTTC. It encodes CASSYPGGSYEQYF. The chain employs TRBV6-5 and TRBJ2-7, with 7 bases that match TRBD1. CDR3 size: 14 residues. Germline lookup yields CDR1 MNHEY and CDR2 SVGAGI. V dropped 2 bases and J dropped 0; count of bases not matched to a gene: 1.

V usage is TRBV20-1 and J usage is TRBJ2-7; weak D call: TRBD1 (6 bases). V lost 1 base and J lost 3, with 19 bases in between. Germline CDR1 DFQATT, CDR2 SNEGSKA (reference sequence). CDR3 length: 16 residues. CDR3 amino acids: CSARVGGGSYLYEQYF. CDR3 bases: TGCAGTGCTAGAGTAGGGGGTGGATCTTACCTCTACGAGCAGTACTTC.

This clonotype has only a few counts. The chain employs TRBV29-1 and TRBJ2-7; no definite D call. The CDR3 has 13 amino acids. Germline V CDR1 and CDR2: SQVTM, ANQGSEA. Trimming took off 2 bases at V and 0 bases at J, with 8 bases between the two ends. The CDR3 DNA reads TGCAGCGTTGAACCTGACAACTCCTACGAGCAGTACTTC. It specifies CSVEPDNSYEQYF.

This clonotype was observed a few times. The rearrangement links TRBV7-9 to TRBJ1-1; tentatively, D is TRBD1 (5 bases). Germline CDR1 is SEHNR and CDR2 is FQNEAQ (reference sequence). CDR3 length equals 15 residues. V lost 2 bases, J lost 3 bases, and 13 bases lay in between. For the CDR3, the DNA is TGTGCCAGCAGCTTAACCCAGGGTCAACACACTGAAGCTTTCTTT. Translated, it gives CASSLTQGQHTEAFF.

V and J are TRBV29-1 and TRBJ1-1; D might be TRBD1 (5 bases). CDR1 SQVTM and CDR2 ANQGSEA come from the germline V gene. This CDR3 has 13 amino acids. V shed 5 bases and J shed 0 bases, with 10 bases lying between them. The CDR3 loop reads CSVTLGVNTEAFF. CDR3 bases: TGCAGCGTTACTCTGGGGGTGAACACTGAAGCTTTCTTT. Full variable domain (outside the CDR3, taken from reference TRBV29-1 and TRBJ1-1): SAVISQKPSRDICQRGTSLTIQCQVDSQVTMMFWYRQQPGQSLTLIATANQGSEATYESGFVIDKFPISRPNLTFSTLTVSNMSPEDSSIYLCSVTLGVNTEAFFGQGTRLTVV.

CDR3 DNA sequence: TGTGCCAGCAGCTCGGTAGAGGAGCAGTACTTC. Translated, it gives CASSSVEEQYF. The chain links TRBV7-4 to TRBJ2-7; D call uncertain. The CDR3 runs 11 residues. The V end lost 4 bases, the J end lost 7 bases, and 8 bases lay between the germline ends. CDR1 is SGHVT and CDR2 is SQSDAQ in the germline V gene.

This chain's CDR3 is CASSSPGTGEVIEQFF. The DNA of the CDR3 is TGTGCCAGCAGCTCCCCGGGGACAGGGGAGGTCATTGAGCAGTTCTTC. The chain joins TRBV7-9 to TRBJ2-1; 10 bases align to TRBD1. Germline values: CDR1 SEHNR, CDR2 FQNEAQ (reference sequence). The CDR3 length is 16 residues. Trimming at V came to 4 bases and at J to 9 bases, leaving 12 bases not matched to a gene.

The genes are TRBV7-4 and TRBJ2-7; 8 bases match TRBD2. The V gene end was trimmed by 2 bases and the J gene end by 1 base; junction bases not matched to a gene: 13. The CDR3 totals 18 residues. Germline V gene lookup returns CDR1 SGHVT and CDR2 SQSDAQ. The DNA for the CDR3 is TGTGCCAGCAGCTTACCCGTGAAAGAGCGGGGGCCGTCCTACGAGCAGTACTTC. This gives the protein CASSLPVKERGPSYEQYF.

CDR3 DNA: TGTGCCAGCAGCCAGGCAGCTAGCACAGATACGCAGTATTTT. Translated, it gives CASSQAASTDTQYF. The chain joins TRBV3-1 to TRBJ2-3; D is ambiguous. Germline V gene lookup returns CDR1 LGHDT and CDR2 YNNKEL (reference sequence). V was pared by 3 bases and J by 0 bases, with 7 bases between. This CDR3 has 14 amino acids.

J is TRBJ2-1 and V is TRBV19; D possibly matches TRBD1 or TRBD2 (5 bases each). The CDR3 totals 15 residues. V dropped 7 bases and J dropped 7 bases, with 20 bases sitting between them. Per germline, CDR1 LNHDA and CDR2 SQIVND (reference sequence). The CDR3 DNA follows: TGTGCCAGTACCCTGAGGGACGCAGGGCAAAATGAGCAGTTCTTC. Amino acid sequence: CASTLRDAGQNEQFF.

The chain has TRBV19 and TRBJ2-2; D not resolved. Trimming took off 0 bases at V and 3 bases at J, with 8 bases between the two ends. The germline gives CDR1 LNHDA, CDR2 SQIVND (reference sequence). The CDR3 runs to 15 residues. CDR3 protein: CASSIEGWDTGELFF. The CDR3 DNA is TGTGCCAGTAGTATAGAGGGATGGGACACCGGGGAGCTGTTTTTT.

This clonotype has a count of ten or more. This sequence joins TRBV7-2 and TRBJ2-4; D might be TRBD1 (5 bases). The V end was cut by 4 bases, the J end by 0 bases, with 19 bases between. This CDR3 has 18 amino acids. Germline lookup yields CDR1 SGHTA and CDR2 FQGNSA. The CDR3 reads CASSYLFGGALAKNIQYF. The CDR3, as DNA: TGTGCCAGCAGCTACCTATTTGGTGGGGCCCTAGCCAAAAACATTCAGTACTTC.